This TCR beta chain was obtained from a study of cytomegalovirus exposure and HLA in healthy donors. All donors participated as healthy donors of bone marrow. As regards this clone: The antigen is undetermined.

Points from the study as a whole: It emerged from a later analysis that several of the most significant clusters appeared to be linked to common viral pathogens. For cytomegalovirus status, the classifier reportedly gave diagnoses with high specificity and sensitivity.

J lost 5 bases, V lost 0 bases, and 7 bases had no gene match. The CDR3 runs to 16 residues. CDR1 and CDR2 from the germline V gene are SGHRS and YFSETQ. This PCR relied on a set of 60 Vbeta primers and 13 Jbeta primers. TCRdb's table, derived via immunoSEQ multiplex PCR, lists solely in-frame clones and lacks some. The data hold more than 90,000 clones, with around 86% observed a single time. The chain is built from TRBV5-1 and TRBJ2-1; 8 nucleotides agree with TRBD2. This TCR derives from a woman aged 70-85 years in good health and CMV-seropositive. Sequenced material: PBMCs. The CDR3 is CASSLGSSGRHNEQFF. The CDR3 nucleotides read TGCGCCAGCAGCTTGGGCTCTAGCGGGCGCCACAATGAGCAGTTCTTC.